Listed below are T cell receptor beta chains from one sample, sequenced in a study of response to subunit inactivated influenza vaccine. Each CDR3 protein is one row after TCRdb ran MiXCR on the RT-PCR reads. This sample carries approximately 200,000 distinct CDR3 sequences, around 14% of them seen once, and the ten largest clones take approximately 25%. The sequences come from CD8+ T cells sorted from PBMCs, collected 5 days after vaccination. The origin of the receptors is a man between 50 and 59 years old who received an inactivated influenza vaccine. The conserved cysteine and the conserved F or W are not part of the CDR3 here. The D gene is left open where the match is weak. Expanded clones are given a class, and other clones once, few, many or no size at all.

CDR3 protein: ASSPWTGGPNEQF
clone size: few
J gene: TRBJ2-1
CDR3 length: 13
V gene: TRBV14
D gene: TRBD1

CDR3 protein: ASSSGSLGEQY
clone size: NA
J gene: TRBJ2-7
CDR3 length: 11
V gene: TRBV12-3/TRBV12-4
D gene: NA

CDR3 protein: ASSLAGGFNQPQH
clone size: few
J gene: TRBJ1-5
CDR3 length: 13
V gene: TRBV5-5
D gene: NA

CDR3 protein: SVETGEAYEQY
clone size: few
J gene: TRBJ2-7
CDR3 length: 11
V gene: TRBV29-1
D gene: TRBD1

CDR3 protein: ASSLAPGNSPLH
clone size: few
J gene: TRBJ1-6
CDR3 length: 12
V gene: TRBV7-9
D gene: NA

CDR3 protein: ASSYSGQPGKEQF
clone size: many
J gene: TRBJ2-1
CDR3 length: 13
V gene: TRBV12-3/TRBV12-4
D gene: TRBD1

CDR3 protein: ASSPDRGYDQPQH
clone size: NA
J gene: TRBJ1-5
CDR3 length: 13
V gene: TRBV19
D gene: TRBD1

CDR3 protein: ASSRHGLADTQY
clone size: NA
J gene: TRBJ2-3
CDR3 length: 12
V gene: TRBV14
D gene: NA

CDR3 protein: ASSLDGNQPQH
clone size: few
J gene: TRBJ1-5
CDR3 length: 11
V gene: TRBV7-9
D gene: NA

CDR3 protein: ASSQERAGDNEQF
clone size: NA
J gene: TRBJ2-1
CDR3 length: 13
V gene: TRBV3-1
D gene: NA

CDR3 protein: ASSQDLEVVQY
clone size: few
J gene: TRBJ2-7
CDR3 length: 11
V gene: TRBV14
D gene: NA

CDR3 protein: SVVIMFDRAYNEQF
clone size: many
J gene: TRBJ2-1
CDR3 length: 14
V gene: TRBV29-1
D gene: TRBD1

CDR3 protein: ASSPWTGGSGANVLT
clone size: NA
J gene: TRBJ2-6
CDR3 length: 15
V gene: TRBV4-1
D gene: TRBD1

CDR3 protein: ATSSSGSPYNEQF
clone size: NA
J gene: TRBJ2-1
CDR3 length: 13
V gene: TRBV15
D gene: NA

CDR3 protein: SARSPQGDYYGYT
clone size: NA
J gene: TRBJ1-2
CDR3 length: 13
V gene: TRBV20-1
D gene: NA

CDR3 protein: ASSSLHKQHNEQF
clone size: once
J gene: TRBJ2-1
CDR3 length: 13
V gene: TRBV28
D gene: NA

CDR3 protein: ASSYLAGPKESDTQY
clone size: NA
J gene: TRBJ2-3
CDR3 length: 15
V gene: TRBV6-2/TRBV6-3
D gene: NA

CDR3 protein: SVGGYNEQF
clone size: NA
J gene: TRBJ2-1
CDR3 length: 9
V gene: TRBV29-1
D gene: NA

CDR3 protein: SVEGVLAGTYNEQF
clone size: NA
J gene: TRBJ2-1
CDR3 length: 14
V gene: TRBV29-1
D gene: TRBD2

CDR3 protein: ASSSTSGTEETQY
clone size: few
J gene: TRBJ2-5
CDR3 length: 13
V gene: TRBV6-2/TRBV6-3
D gene: TRBD2

CDR3 protein: ASSPGSEKLF
clone size: NA
J gene: TRBJ1-4
CDR3 length: 10
V gene: TRBV6-5
D gene: NA

CDR3 protein: ASSPRGFNYGYT
clone size: few
J gene: TRBJ1-2
CDR3 length: 12
V gene: TRBV4-2
D gene: NA

CDR3 protein: SAETGTSGYEQY
clone size: few
J gene: TRBJ2-7
CDR3 length: 12
V gene: TRBV20-1
D gene: TRBD2

CDR3 protein: ASSLGGGNTEAF
clone size: many
J gene: TRBJ1-1
CDR3 length: 12
V gene: TRBV13
D gene: NA

CDR3 protein: ASTQGAYEQY
clone size: few
J gene: TRBJ2-7
CDR3 length: 10
V gene: TRBV28
D gene: TRBD1

CDR3 protein: SGRAETYNEQF
clone size: many
J gene: TRBJ2-1
CDR3 length: 11
V gene: TRBV20-1
D gene: NA

CDR3 protein: ASSWTAPTYNEQF
clone size: few
J gene: TRBJ2-1
CDR3 length: 13
V gene: TRBV12-3/TRBV12-4
D gene: NA

CDR3 protein: ASSAGTDTYEQY
clone size: NA
J gene: TRBJ2-7
CDR3 length: 12
V gene: TRBV9
D gene: TRBD1

CDR3 protein: SVTRQGMPYEQY
clone size: few
J gene: TRBJ2-7
CDR3 length: 12
V gene: TRBV29-1
D gene: TRBD1

CDR3 protein: ASSYSGTETF
clone size: NA
J gene: TRBJ1-1
CDR3 length: 10
V gene: TRBV6-5
D gene: TRBD1

CDR3 protein: ASSSIGGLAYNEQF
clone size: NA
J gene: TRBJ2-1
CDR3 length: 14
V gene: TRBV28
D gene: TRBD2

CDR3 protein: ASRGTGTANEKLF
clone size: NA
J gene: TRBJ1-4
CDR3 length: 13
V gene: TRBV28
D gene: TRBD1

CDR3 protein: ASSLQGTEGQPQH
clone size: NA
J gene: TRBJ1-5
CDR3 length: 13
V gene: TRBV13
D gene: NA

CDR3 protein: ASSLGQYTNEKLF
clone size: NA
J gene: TRBJ1-4
CDR3 length: 13
V gene: TRBV4-2
D gene: NA

CDR3 protein: ASREMDSDIGLDYGYT
clone size: NA
J gene: TRBJ1-2
CDR3 length: 16
V gene: TRBV6-2/TRBV6-3
D gene: NA

CDR3 protein: ASSSLLGLGDNEQF
clone size: NA
J gene: TRBJ2-1
CDR3 length: 14
V gene: TRBV6-5
D gene: TRBD2

CDR3 protein: ASSARGVYGYT
clone size: many
J gene: TRBJ1-2
CDR3 length: 11
V gene: TRBV2
D gene: NA

CDR3 protein: ASSQLNTEAF
clone size: many
J gene: TRBJ1-1
CDR3 length: 10
V gene: TRBV4-1
D gene: NA

CDR3 protein: ASSRGLAGLEQY
clone size: few
J gene: TRBJ2-7
CDR3 length: 12
V gene: TRBV5-6
D gene: TRBD2

CDR3 protein: ASSPTGRVYEQY
clone size: few
J gene: TRBJ2-7
CDR3 length: 12
V gene: TRBV7-2
D gene: NA

CDR3 protein: ATSDPPGDGTDTQY
clone size: few
J gene: TRBJ2-3
CDR3 length: 14
V gene: TRBV24-1
D gene: NA

CDR3 protein: ATSAPGLHYEQY
clone size: NA
J gene: TRBJ2-7
CDR3 length: 12
V gene: TRBV24-1
D gene: NA

CDR3 protein: ASTNRLAGGHTGELF
clone size: NA
J gene: TRBJ2-2
CDR3 length: 15
V gene: TRBV19
D gene: TRBD2

CDR3 protein: ASSLTSGTYTDTQY
clone size: NA
J gene: TRBJ2-3
CDR3 length: 14
V gene: TRBV11-3
D gene: TRBD2

CDR3 protein: ASSSPGSWEQY
clone size: few
J gene: TRBJ2-7
CDR3 length: 11
V gene: TRBV7-9
D gene: NA

CDR3 protein: ASSEAARGRSNQPQH
clone size: NA
J gene: TRBJ1-5
CDR3 length: 15
V gene: TRBV10-2
D gene: TRBD1

CDR3 protein: ASSQDGYEHH
clone size: NA
J gene: TRBJ2-7
CDR3 length: 10
V gene: TRBV4-3
D gene: NA

CDR3 protein: ASSQGGEEEKLF
clone size: many
J gene: TRBJ1-4
CDR3 length: 12
V gene: TRBV4-3
D gene: NA

CDR3 protein: ATGDVADTQY
clone size: few
J gene: TRBJ2-3
CDR3 length: 10
V gene: TRBV24-1
D gene: NA

CDR3 protein: ASSTRDGNTEAF
clone size: few
J gene: TRBJ1-1
CDR3 length: 12
V gene: TRBV19
D gene: NA

CDR3 protein: ASSPLPPSGATYEQY
clone size: NA
J gene: TRBJ2-7
CDR3 length: 15
V gene: TRBV7-8
D gene: TRBD2

CDR3 protein: ASSQDWDNWGGTQETQY
clone size: NA
J gene: TRBJ2-5
CDR3 length: 17
V gene: TRBV3-1
D gene: NA

CDR3 protein: ASSPPAYEQY
clone size: many
J gene: TRBJ2-7
CDR3 length: 10
V gene: TRBV7-9
D gene: NA

CDR3 protein: ASSRNRDRGSYEQY
clone size: few
J gene: TRBJ2-7
CDR3 length: 14
V gene: TRBV6-1
D gene: TRBD1

CDR3 protein: ASSLELAGESYEQY
clone size: few
J gene: TRBJ2-7
CDR3 length: 14
V gene: TRBV7-2
D gene: TRBD2